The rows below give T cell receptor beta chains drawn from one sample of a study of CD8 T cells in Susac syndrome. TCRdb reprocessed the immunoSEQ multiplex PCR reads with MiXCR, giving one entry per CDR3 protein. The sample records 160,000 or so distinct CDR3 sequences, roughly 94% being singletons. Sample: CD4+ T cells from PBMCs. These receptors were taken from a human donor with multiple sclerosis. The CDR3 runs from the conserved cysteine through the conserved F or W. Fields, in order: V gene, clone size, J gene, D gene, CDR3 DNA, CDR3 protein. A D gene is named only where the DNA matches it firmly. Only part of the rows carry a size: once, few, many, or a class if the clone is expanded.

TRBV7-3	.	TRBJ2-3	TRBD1	TGTGCCAGCAGCCCAAGGACAGGGAAGGATACGCAGTATTTT	CASSPRTGKDTQYF
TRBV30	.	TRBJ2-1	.	TGTGCCTGGAGTGTAAGTGGGATTAGCTCCTACAATGAGCAGTTCTTC	CAWSVSGISSYNEQFF
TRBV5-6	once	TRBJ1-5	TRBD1	TGTGCCAGCAGCACGACCGGGACAGGGGGCGTGCAGCCCCAGCATTTT	CASSTTGTGGVQPQHF
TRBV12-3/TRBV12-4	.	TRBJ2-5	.	TGTGCCAGCAGTTTGCCGGACACCCAAGAGACCCAGTACTTC	CASSLPDTQETQYF
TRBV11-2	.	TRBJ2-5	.	TGTGCCAGCAGCCCCACCCCCTGGGAGACCCAGTACTTC	CASSPTPWETQYF
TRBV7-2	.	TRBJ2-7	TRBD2	TGTGCCAGCAGCTCCCCTCTAGCGGGAAGGTACGAGCAGTACTTC	CASSSPLAGRYEQYF
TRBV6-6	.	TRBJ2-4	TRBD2	TGTGCCAGCAGTCCAGGGACTATCGAAGCCAAAAACATTCAGTACTTC	CASSPGTIEAKNIQYF
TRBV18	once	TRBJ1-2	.	TGTGCCAGCTCGCGAGTCCGGGACGGGGATGGCTACACCTTC	CASSRVRDGDGYTF
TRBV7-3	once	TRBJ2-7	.	TGTGCCAGCAGCCCGGGCCATACGGCGGCGGCGGAGCAGTACTTC	CASSPGHTAAAEQYF
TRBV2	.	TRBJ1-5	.	TGTGCCAGCAGTGTTAAGGGCTGGAGCAATCAGCCCCAGCATTTT	CASSVKGWSNQPQHF
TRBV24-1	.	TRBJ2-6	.	TGTGCCACCAGTGCGATCTCTGGGGCCAACGTCCTGACTTTC	CATSAISGANVLTF
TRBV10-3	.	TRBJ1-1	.	TGTGCCATCAGCATAGACCCTAACACTGAAGCTTTCTTT	CAISIDPNTEAFF
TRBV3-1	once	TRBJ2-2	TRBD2	TGTGCCAGCAGCCACACTAGCGGGAAGTTTGACGGGGAGCTGTTTTTT	CASSHTSGKFDGELFF
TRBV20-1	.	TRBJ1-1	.	TGCAGTGCTAGAGGTGGGGGACCCCACACTGAAGCTTTCTTT	CSARGGGPHTEAFF
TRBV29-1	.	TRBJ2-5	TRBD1	TGCAGCGTTTTGACAGGGGGACAAGAGACCCAGTACTTC	CSVLTGGQETQYF
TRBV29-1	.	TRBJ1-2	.	TGCAGCGTTGAAGATCTGGGTAAAGGGGGAGGAGGCTACACCTTC	CSVEDLGKGGGGYTF
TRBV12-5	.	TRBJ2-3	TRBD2	TGTGCTAGTGGCCATAGCGGGAGCACAGATACGCAGTATTTT	CASGHSGSTDTQYF
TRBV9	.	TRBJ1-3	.	TGTGCCAGCAGCGTAGGGGACCTTTCGAGAAACACCATATATTTT	CASSVGDLSRNTIYF
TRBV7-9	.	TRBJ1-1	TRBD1	TGTGCCAGCAGCCTCGGGACAGGTGAAGCTTTCTTT	CASSLGTGEAFF
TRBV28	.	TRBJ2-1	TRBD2	TGTGCCAGCAGCGAGTGGGAGGGCTCCTACAATGAGCAGTTCTTC	CASSEWEGSYNEQFF
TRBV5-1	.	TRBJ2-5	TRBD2	TGCGCCAGCAGCGGACTAGCGGGAGCTCAAGAGACCCAGTACTTC	CASSGLAGAQETQYF
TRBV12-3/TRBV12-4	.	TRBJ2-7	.	TGTGCCAGCAGTTTAGAAGCTGGGCAGTACTTC	CASSLEAGQYF
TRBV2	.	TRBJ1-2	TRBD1	TGTGCCAGCAAGAGAACAGGGGTCGGCCACTATGGCTACACCTTC	CASKRTGVGHYGYTF
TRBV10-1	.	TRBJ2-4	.	TGCGCCAGCTCAAGTGTCAGCGTCGGCATTCAGTACTTC	CASSSVSVGIQYF
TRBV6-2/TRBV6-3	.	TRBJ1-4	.	TGTGCCAGCAGTTACCCCGGACTGAATGAAAAACTGTTTTTT	CASSYPGLNEKLFF
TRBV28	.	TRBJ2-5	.	TGTGCCAGTACTGAGGCCGGCAAGACCCAGTACTTC	CASTEAGKTQYF
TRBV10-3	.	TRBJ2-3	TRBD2	TGTGCCATCAGTGACCGGACTAGCGGAAACACAGATACGCAGTATTTT	CAISDRTSGNTDTQYF
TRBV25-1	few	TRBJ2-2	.	TGTGCCAGCAGTGAGAACGCGAACACCGGGGAGCTGTTTTTT	CASSENANTGELFF
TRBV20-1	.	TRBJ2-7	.	TGCAGTGCTAATCACCAAGGAAAGTACGAGCAGTACTTC	CSANHQGKYEQYF
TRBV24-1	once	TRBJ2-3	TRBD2	TGTGCCACCACCTCGACTAGCGGGAGCACAGATACGCAGTATTTT	CATTSTSGSTDTQYF
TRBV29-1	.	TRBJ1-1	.	TGCAGCGTTGATAGATCGGGGGGGAACACTGAAGCTTTCTTT	CSVDRSGGNTEAFF
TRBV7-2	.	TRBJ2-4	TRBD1	TGTGCCAGCAGCTTATCCCTTCCGGGACAGTCGTACTTC	CASSLSLPGQSYF
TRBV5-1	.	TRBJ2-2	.	TGCGCCAGCAGCTTGTCGGACACCGGGGAGCTGTTTTTT	CASSLSDTGELFF
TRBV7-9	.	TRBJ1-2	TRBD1	TGTGCCAGCAGGAGAGGACAGGGAGAGGATGGCTACACCTTC	CASRRGQGEDGYTF
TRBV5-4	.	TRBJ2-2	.	TGTGCCAGCAGCCCCACCAGGGCCAACGGGGAGCTGTTTTTT	CASSPTRANGELFF
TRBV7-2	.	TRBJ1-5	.	TGTGCCAGCAGCTTAGTGAGGGGAGGAAATCAGCCCCAGCATTTT	CASSLVRGGNQPQHF
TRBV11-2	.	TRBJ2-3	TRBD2	TGTGCCAGCAGCTTAGAGGGCGGGAGGACGTCAGATACGCAGTATTTT	CASSLEGGRTSDTQYF
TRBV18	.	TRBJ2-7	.	TGTGCCAGCTCACCGGGCTCGTCGCGCCACGAGCAGTACTTC	CASSPGSSRHEQYF
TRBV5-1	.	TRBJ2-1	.	TGCGCCAGCAGCTTATCTCCCGACTCCTACAATGAGCAGTTCTTC	CASSLSPDSYNEQFF
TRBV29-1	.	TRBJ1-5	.	TGCAGCGTTGAAATCGGCAGGAATCAGCCCCAGCATTTT	CSVEIGRNQPQHF
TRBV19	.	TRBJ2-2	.	TGTGCCAGTAGTATAACAGGGTTCACCGGGGAGCTGTTTTTT	CASSITGFTGELFF
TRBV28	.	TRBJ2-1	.	TGTGCCTCCATAGCCCCGGTGAGCTCCTACAATGAGCAGTTCTTC	CASIAPVSSYNEQFF
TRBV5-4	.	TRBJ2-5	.	TGTGCCAGCAGCTTGGGGCAGACCCAAGAGACCCAGTACTTC	CASSLGQTQETQYF
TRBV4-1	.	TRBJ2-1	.	TGCGCCAGCAGCCAAGAGCGGTACAATGAGCAGTTCTTC	CASSQERYNEQFF
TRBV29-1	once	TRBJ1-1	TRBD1	TGCAGCGTCACAGTCCCGGGACAGGTATTGAACACTGAAGCTTTCTTT	CSVTVPGQVLNTEAFF
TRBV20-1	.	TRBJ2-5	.	TGCAGTGCTAGACGAAGCGGAGAGACCCAGTACTTC	CSARRSGETQYF
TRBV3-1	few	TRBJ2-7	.	TGTGCCAGCAGCCAAGGGACTTACGAGCAGTACTTC	CASSQGTYEQYF
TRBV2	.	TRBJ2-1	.	TGTGCCAGCAGGGGGGGACCCTACAATGAGCAGTTCTTC	CASRGGPYNEQFF
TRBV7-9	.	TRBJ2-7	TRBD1	TGTGCCAGCAGCACGCGGGTTGGGACAGGGTTGTTCGAGCAGTACTTC	CASSTRVGTGLFEQYF
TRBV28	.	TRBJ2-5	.	TGTGCCACCCGACTAGGTAGCACGGAGACCCAGTACTTC	CATRLGSTETQYF
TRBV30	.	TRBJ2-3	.	TGTGCCTGGAGTGTCGGCAGCACAGATACGCAGTATTTT	CAWSVGSTDTQYF
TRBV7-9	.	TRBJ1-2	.	TGTGCCAGCAGTCCCCGAAGAGGATCCGGTGGCTACACCTTC	CASSPRRGSGGYTF
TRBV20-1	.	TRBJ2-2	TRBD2	TGCAGTGCTACGGCGGGAGGGCCTGGCGGGGAGCTGTTTTTT	CSATAGGPGGELFF
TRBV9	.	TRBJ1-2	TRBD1	TGTGCCAGCAGCGGGTCGGGACAGATGTCGGGCTACACCTTC	CASSGSGQMSGYTF
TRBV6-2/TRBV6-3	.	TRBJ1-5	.	TGTGCCAGCAGTTACTCGTCGTACAATCAGCCCCAGCATTTT	CASSYSSYNQPQHF
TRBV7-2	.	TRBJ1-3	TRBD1	TGTGCCAGCAGCTTCGAATGGACAGGGGGCTCTGGAAACACCATATATTTT	CASSFEWTGGSGNTIYF
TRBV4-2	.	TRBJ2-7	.	TGTGCCAGCAGCCATAAAGCTACCTACGAGCAGTACTTC	CASSHKATYEQYF
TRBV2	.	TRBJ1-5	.	TGTGCCAGCAGTGCTTACAGGGACAATCAGCCCCAGCATTTT	CASSAYRDNQPQHF
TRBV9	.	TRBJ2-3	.	TGTGCCAGCAGCCCCCTCCTGGGGCTACACACAGATACGCAGTATTTT	CASSPLLGLHTDTQYF